The 31 T cell receptor beta chains given below trace back to one sample, sequenced in a study of T-cell memory formation after mild COVID-19. TCRdb independently ran MiXCR on the 5' RACE reads; one entry per CDR3 protein. The repertoire has roughly 400,000 distinct CDR3 sequences, roughly 18% of them found once; the top ten carry around a fifth. The sequenced material came from PBMCs or a T cell subset sorted from them (not recorded which). The receptors come from a man younger than 35 who had mild COVID-19 (a few samples of this study predate the infection). Cell type and time point are not known.

This clonotype appeared many times. V and J are TRBV5-1 and TRBJ2-1; 7 bases agree with TRBD1. Trimming at V came to 4 bases and at J to 4 bases, leaving 11 bases not matched to a gene. The CDR3 totals 16 residues. Germline V gene lookup returns CDR1 SGHRS and CDR2 YFSETQ. This CDR3 reads CASSRQTGTEYNEQFF. In DNA form, the CDR3 reads TGCGCCAGCAGCCGCCAGACCGGGACAGAGTACAATGAGCAGTTCTTC.

The chain recombines TRBV6-1 with TRBJ1-2; no clear D gene. CDR1 is MNHNS, CDR2 SASEGT, per germline. The germline V and J ends were trimmed by 6 bases and 4 bases, with 9 bases remaining between them. CDR3 size: 12 residues. This chain's CDR3 is CASSVDTYGYTF. The DNA for the CDR3 is TGTGCCAGCAGCGTTGACACCTATGGCTACACCTTC.

This rearrangement joins TRBV6-6 to TRBJ2-2; 8 bases are a match to TRBD1. With 5 bases clipped from V and 2 bases from J, the junction kept 10 bases outside the gene matches. Germline V gene lookup returns CDR1 MNHNY and CDR2 SVGAGI (reference sequence). The CDR3 totals 17 residues. The CDR3 loop reads CASSQGRTGINTGELFF. The CDR3 DNA sequence: TGTGCCAGCAGTCAGGGAAGGACAGGGATAAACACCGGGGAGCTGTTTTTT.

V gene TRBV7-3 combines with J gene TRBJ1-1, with D uncertain. In germline, CDR1 is SGHTA, CDR2 FQGTGA. This CDR3 spans 13 amino acids. The germline V and J ends were trimmed by 10 bases and 0 bases, with 12 bases remaining between them. The CDR3 here is CATRLRMNTEAFF. The CDR3 DNA follows: TGTGCCACCCGCCTCCGCATGAACACTGAAGCTTTCTTT.

V gene TRBV10-3 combines with J gene TRBJ1-5; D unclear. V dropped 11 bases and J dropped 0 bases, with 17 bases sitting between them. Per the germline V gene, CDR1 is ENHRY and CDR2 is SYGVKD. The CDR3 consists of 15 residues. The CDR3 loop is CAAGEPGNSNQPQHF. In DNA, the CDR3 is TGTGCCGCCGGCGAACCGGGAAATAGCAATCAGCCCCAGCATTTT.

This clonotype has only a few counts. The CDR3 nucleotides read TGTGCCAGCAGGACAAAGTATAACGGGAACCAGGGGAACATTCAGTACTTC. Its protein is CASRTKYNGNQGNIQYF. The chain uses TRBV21-1 and TRBJ2-4; the table's D call, TRBD1, has no DNA check behind it. TRBV21-1 is a listed pseudogene. The CDR3 totals 17 residues.

This clonotype showed up just a few times. The chain recombines TRBV5-5 with TRBJ2-7; D perhaps matches TRBD1 (6 bases). This CDR3 comprises 14 residues. Per the germline V gene, CDR1 is SGHKS and CDR2 is YYEKEE (reference sequence). Between the trimmed V and J ends, which lost 1 base and 2 bases, there was a span of 10 bases. CDR3 DNA: TGTGCCAGCAGCTTGCTTGGACAGACCTACGAGCAGTACTTC. This encodes CASSLLGQTYEQYF.

This clonotype has only a few counts. The CDR3 DNA sequence: TGTGCCAGCAGTTTTCCCAGACAGTGGTACAATGAGCAGTTCTTC. Translating gives CASSFPRQWYNEQFF. The gene calls are TRBV12-3 or TRBV12-4 and TRBJ2-1; weak D call: TRBD1 (5 bases). The ends were cut back, 3 bases at V and 4 bases at J, with 13 bases in the middle. The CDR3 loop spans 15 amino acids.

This clonotype showed up just a few times. The chain has TRBV6-2 or TRBV6-3 and TRBJ2-1, with D possibly being TRBD2 (6 bases). The V end lost 6 bases, the J end lost 9 bases, and 12 bases lay between the germline ends. In germline, CDR1 is MNHEY, CDR2 SVGEGT. The CDR3 covers 12 residues. The DNA for the CDR3 is TGTGCCAGCAGCTTGCGGGAATCTGAGCAGTTCTTC. This gives the protein CASSLRESEQFF.

The rearrangement uses TRBV7-2 and TRBJ2-1; D not resolved. Germline V gene sequence: CDR1 SGHTA, CDR2 FQGNSA. This CDR3 contains 11 residues. Deletions cut 3 bases from V and 8 bases from J, with 5 bases between. The CDR3 region is CASSFLHEQFF. CDR3 coding DNA: TGTGCCAGCAGCTTCCTTCATGAGCAGTTCTTC.

This chain links TRBV25-1 with TRBJ1-1; TRBD1 is a possible D gene (6 bases). The CDR3 spans 15 residues. The germline V gene encodes CDR1 MGHDK and CDR2 SYGVNS. Trimming left V 2 bases short and J 1 base short, with 11 bases between. The CDR3 loop reads CASSEESDRNTEAFF. The DNA for the CDR3 is TGTGCCAGCAGTGAAGAATCGGACAGGAACACTGAAGCTTTCTTT.

This chain joins TRBV7-9 and TRBJ1-5; D remains unclear. The CDR3 contains 13 residues. V lost 5 bases to trimming and J lost 6 bases, with 11 bases between them. The germline V gene has CDR1 SEHNR and CDR2 FQNEAQ (reference sequence). CDR3 nucleotides: TGTGCCAGCAGCCCGTACCGGGGTCAGCCCCAGCATTTT. It specifies CASSPYRGQPQHF.

This clonotype was detected ten times or more. The chain combines TRBV6-5 with TRBJ1-3; D possibly corresponds to TRBD1 (5 bases). The CDR3 spans 14 residues. V lost 0 bases and J lost 8, with 11 bases in between. Germline lookup yields CDR1 MNHEY and CDR2 SVGAGI. CDR3 DNA sequence: TGTGCCAGCAGTTACTCGGCAGGGCCAGACACCATATATTTT. Translated: CASSYSAGPDTIYF.

The chain carries TRBV6-5 and TRBJ2-3; TRBD2 is a possible D gene (5 bases). The length of the CDR3 is 15 residues. V lost 6 bases and J lost 1, with 14 bases in between. Germline lookup yields CDR1 MNHEY and CDR2 SVGAGI. The CDR3: CASRALGGGTDTQYF. CDR3 sequence (DNA): TGTGCCAGCAGGGCACTTGGAGGAGGCACAGATACGCAGTATTTT.

A few counts support this clonotype. The chain carries TRBV7-9 and TRBJ2-3; D could derive from TRBD1 or TRBD2 (5 bases each). Trimming left V 5 bases short and J 14 bases short, with 17 bases between. The germline gives CDR1 SEHNR, CDR2 FQNEAQ (reference sequence). There are 12 residues in the CDR3. CDR3 region: CASSPTGPRMYF. As DNA, the CDR3 is TGTGCCAGCAGCCCCACGGGGCCCCGGATGTATTTT. Together with reference TRBV7-9 and TRBJ2-3, the CDR3 gives the full variable domain: DTGVSQNPRHKITKRGQNVTFRCDPISEHNRLYWYRQTLGQGPEFLTYFQNEAQLEKSRLLSDRFSAERPKGSFSTLEIQRTEQGDSAMYLCASSPTGPRMYFGPGTRLTVL.

The chain joins TRBV6-6 to TRBJ1-1, with D possibly matching TRBD1 (6 bases). V was shortened by 5 bases and J by 7 bases, with 23 bases between the two germline ends. From germline, CDR1 is MNHNY and CDR2 SVGAGI (reference sequence). The CDR3 sequence is 16 residues long. The CDR3: CASSPQRRRGDVEAFF. As DNA, the CDR3 is TGTGCCAGCAGTCCTCAGCGAAGGAGGGGGGACGTTGAAGCTTTCTTT.

This clonotype was counted a few times. The CDR3 is CASSLKWDTEAFF. The CDR3 coding sequence is TGTGCCAGCAGCTTAAAGTGGGACACTGAAGCTTTCTTT. The chain uses TRBV7-3 and TRBJ1-1; D is ambiguous. V dropped 1 base and J dropped 3 bases, with 6 bases sitting between them. The CDR3 runs to 13 residues. Germline V gene lookup returns CDR1 SGHTA and CDR2 FQGTGA.

A single count supports this clonotype. V gene TRBV2 combines with J gene TRBJ2-4, with TRBD1 as a possible D gene (6 bases). There are 14 residues in the CDR3. Deletions cut 7 bases from V and 3 bases from J, with 13 bases between. Germline values: CDR1 SNHLY, CDR2 FYNNEI. The CDR3 DNA is TGTGCCAGCACTACAGGGTTAGACAAAAACATTCAGTACTTC. Amino acids: CASTTGLDKNIQYF. Filled out from reference TRBV2 and TRBJ2-4, the complete variable domain reads EPEVTQTPSHQVTQMGQEVILRCVPISNHLYFYWYRQILGQKVEFLVSFYNNEISEKSEIFDDQFSVERPDGSNFTLKIRSTKLEDSAMYFCASTTGLDKNIQYFGAGTRLSVL.

The genes are TRBV6-6 and TRBJ2-2; the D is unclear. The V and J ends lost 0 bases and 4 bases respectively, with 6 bases between them. The V gene's germline CDR1 is MNHNY and CDR2 SVGAGI (reference sequence). This CDR3 contains 14 residues. Here the CDR3 reads CASSYSLSTGELFF. The CDR3, as DNA: TGTGCCAGCAGTTACTCATTGAGCACCGGGGAGCTGTTTTTT.

V is TRBV12-3 or TRBV12-4 and J is TRBJ1-2; possibly TRBD1 for D (5 bases). This CDR3 contains 13 residues. The V gene lost 6 bases and the J gene lost 0 bases, with 8 bases spanning the gap. This chain's CDR3 is CASRRGANYGYTF. The CDR3 nucleotides are TGTGCCAGCAGGAGGGGAGCTAACTATGGCTACACCTTC.

This clonotype has a count of ten or more. This chain uses TRBV18 with TRBJ2-3; D call uncertain. V was pared by 3 bases and J by 6 bases, with 10 bases between. From germline, CDR1 is KGHSH and CDR2 LQKENI. This CDR3 spans 13 amino acids. The CDR3 region is CASSPQSTDTQYF. The CDR3 DNA follows: TGTGCCAGCTCACCCCAAAGTACTGATACGCAGTATTTT.

This clonotype was recorded a few times. V gene TRBV20-1 combines with J gene TRBJ1-3; a possible D gene is TRBD1 (5 bases). The CDR3 contains 17 residues. The ends were cut back, 0 bases at V and 4 bases at J, with 19 bases in the middle. Germline V gene data show CDR1 as DFQATT and CDR2 as SNEGSKA (reference sequence). The CDR3 sequence: CSARDQKGPSAGNTIYF. CDR3 in DNA: TGCAGTGCTAGAGATCAAAAGGGGCCTTCTGCCGGAAACACCATATATTTT.

This clonotype was seen more than once but under ten times. V gene TRBV6-5 combines with J gene TRBJ1-6, with D perhaps matching TRBD1 (6 bases). The CDR3 has 15 amino acids. V shed 7 bases and J shed 9 bases, with 19 bases lying between them. Germline V gene data show CDR1 as MNHEY and CDR2 as SVGAGI. The CDR3 region has the DNA TGTGCCAGCACCGACGGGTACAGGGTGGGTTCACCCCTCCACTTT. Protein: CASTDGYRVGSPLHF.

The chain joins TRBV14 to TRBJ1-4, with 10 bases aligning to TRBD1. This CDR3 has 16 residues. Unmatched junction bases numbered 6, after V lost 0 bases and J lost 8 bases. Germline V gene sequence: CDR1 SGHDN, CDR2 FVKESK. CDR3 residues: CASSQDPGTGEEKLFF. The CDR3, as DNA: TGTGCCAGCAGCCAAGATCCCGGGACAGGGGAAGAAAAACTGTTTTTT.

The V and J genes are TRBV4-1 and TRBJ2-3; D possibly corresponds to TRBD2 (6 bases). The V end lost 0 bases, the J end lost 7 bases, and 11 bases lay between the germline ends. The CDR3 totals 14 residues. The germline V gene has CDR1 MGHRA and CDR2 YSYEKL. This chain's CDR3 is CASSQDALANTQYF. Written as DNA, the CDR3 is TGCGCCAGCAGCCAAGACGCCCTAGCGAATACGCAGTATTTT.

The table lists this clonotype with a few counts. V is TRBV20-1 and J is TRBJ1-5; 7 bases are shared with TRBD1. Germline V gives CDR1 DFQATT, CDR2 SNEGSKA (reference sequence). The CDR3 loop spans 14 amino acids. The V segment lost 3 bases and the J segment 0 bases; nucleotides outside the gene matches: 2. As DNA, the CDR3 is TGCAGTGCTAGTAAGGGGGCTAGCAATCAGCCCCAGCATTTT. Protein product: CSASKGASNQPQHF.

The rearrangement links TRBV9 to TRBJ2-6, with no clear D. Germline V gene sequence: CDR1 SGDLS, CDR2 YYNGEE. Trimming pared 0 bases from V and 4 bases from J, leaving 8 bases between. CDR3 length equals 15 residues. The DNA for the CDR3 is TGTGCCAGCAGCGTAGAGTCAGGAGGGGCCAACGTCCTGACTTTC. Protein sequence: CASSVESGGANVLTF.

This clonotype was counted only a few times. The CDR3 region has the DNA TGTGCCAGTAGTATATTGCAGGGGAACACTGAAGCTTTCTTT. It yields the protein CASSILQGNTEAFF. This chain uses TRBV19 with TRBJ1-1; a possible D gene is TRBD1 (5 bases). Germline V gene lookup returns CDR1 LNHDA and CDR2 SQIVND (reference sequence). V lost 2 bases and J 1 base, leaving 8 bases between the germline ends. The CDR3 runs 14 residues.

The chain couples TRBV29-1 to TRBJ2-1, with D uncertain. Trimming shortened V by 7 bases and J by 6 bases, and 13 bases separated the two germline ends. CDR3 length: 12 amino acids. Germline loops: CDR1 SQVTM, CDR2 ANQGSEA. The CDR3 protein is CSALGSGNEQFF. In nucleotides, the CDR3 is TGCAGCGCCCTCGGCTCTGGCAATGAGCAGTTCTTC.

This clonotype showed up just a few times. The genes are TRBV6-5 and TRBJ1-1; weak D call: TRBD1 (6 bases). The CDR3 loop spans 12 amino acids. The V gene's germline CDR1 is MNHEY and CDR2 SVGAGI. The V gene lost 5 bases and the J gene lost 7 bases, with 11 bases spanning the gap. The CDR3, as DNA: TGTGCCAGCAGTCACGGGGGCTTTGAAGCTTTCTTT. Translation: CASSHGGFEAFF.

This clonotype occurred a few times. The rearrangement joins TRBV20-1 to TRBJ2-2; TRBD2 agrees at 10 bases. The CDR3 is 14 amino acids. CDR1 DFQATT and CDR2 SNEGSKA come from the germline V gene (reference sequence). The junction had 6 bases not matched to a gene; V was cut back by 3 bases and J by 8 bases. The CDR3 DNA follows: TGCAGTGCTAGTGAGCGGGGGGGCTATGGGGAGCTGTTTTTT. Its translation is CSASERGGYGELFF.